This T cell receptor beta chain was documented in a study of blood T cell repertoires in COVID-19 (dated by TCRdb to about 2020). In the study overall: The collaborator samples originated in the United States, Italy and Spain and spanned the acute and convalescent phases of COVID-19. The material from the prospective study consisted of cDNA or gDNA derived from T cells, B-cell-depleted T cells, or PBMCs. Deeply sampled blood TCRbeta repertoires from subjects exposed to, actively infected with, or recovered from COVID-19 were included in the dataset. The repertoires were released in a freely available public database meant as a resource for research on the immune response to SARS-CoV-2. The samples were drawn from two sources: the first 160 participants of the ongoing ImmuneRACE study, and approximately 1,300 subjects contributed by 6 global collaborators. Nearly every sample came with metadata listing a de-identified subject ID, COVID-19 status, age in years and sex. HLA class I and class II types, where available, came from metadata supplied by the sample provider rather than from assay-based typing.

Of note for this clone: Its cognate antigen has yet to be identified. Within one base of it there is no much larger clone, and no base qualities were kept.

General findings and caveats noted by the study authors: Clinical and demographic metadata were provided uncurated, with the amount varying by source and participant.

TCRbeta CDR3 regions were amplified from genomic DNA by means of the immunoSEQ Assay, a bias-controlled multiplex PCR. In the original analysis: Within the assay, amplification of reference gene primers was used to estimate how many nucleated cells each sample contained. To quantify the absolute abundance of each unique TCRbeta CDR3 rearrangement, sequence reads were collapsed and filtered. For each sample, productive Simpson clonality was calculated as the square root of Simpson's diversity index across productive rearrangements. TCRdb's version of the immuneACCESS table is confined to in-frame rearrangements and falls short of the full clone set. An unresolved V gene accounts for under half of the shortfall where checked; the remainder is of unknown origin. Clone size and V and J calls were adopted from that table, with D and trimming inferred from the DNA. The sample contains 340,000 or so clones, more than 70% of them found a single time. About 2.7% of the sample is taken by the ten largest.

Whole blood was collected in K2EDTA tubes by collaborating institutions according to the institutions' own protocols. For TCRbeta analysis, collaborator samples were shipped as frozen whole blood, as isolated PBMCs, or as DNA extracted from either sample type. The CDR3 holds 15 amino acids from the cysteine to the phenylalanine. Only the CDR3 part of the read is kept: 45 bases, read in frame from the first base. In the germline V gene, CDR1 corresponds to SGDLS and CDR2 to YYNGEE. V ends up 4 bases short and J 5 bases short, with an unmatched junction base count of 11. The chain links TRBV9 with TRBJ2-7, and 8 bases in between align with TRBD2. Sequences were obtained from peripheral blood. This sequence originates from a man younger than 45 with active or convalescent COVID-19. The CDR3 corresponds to CASSLLAGSGDEQYF. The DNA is TGTGCCAGCAGCCTGTTAGCGGGAAGTGGTGACGAGCAGTACTTC.